The clone carrying this TCR beta chain was seen once. This sample was included in a study of blood T cell repertoires in COVID-19. Study-level background: Collection of acute and convalescent COVID-19 samples took place in the United States, Italy and Spain.

As originally analysed: By means of reference gene primer amplification, nucleated cell counts were estimated. Some clones are missing from TCRdb's copy, which holds only in-frame ones; the method was immunoSEQ multiplex PCR. The DNA was the basis for D and trimming; V, J and clone size are from that table. The sample lists around 330,000 clones, around 88% occurring once. Sequencing was done on a sample of peripheral blood. This clonotype originated in a woman aged 30 to 39 with COVID-19, enrolled during active disease.

CDR3 sequence: CAYRVHANTGELFF. The CDR3 nucleotides read TGTGCCTACAGGGTTCACGCGAACACCGGGGAGCTGTTTTTT. The chain is built from TRBV30 and TRBJ2-2; possible D gene TRBD1, 6 bases. V lost 7 bases, J lost 0 bases, and 12 bases lay in between. The CDR3 has 14 residues. Per germline, CDR1 GTSNPN and CDR2 SVGIG (reference sequence).